The 11 T cell receptor beta chains given below trace back to one sample, sequenced in a study of T-cell memory formation after mild COVID-19. In TCRdb, the 5' RACE reads were re-called with MiXCR into one record per CDR3 protein. There are more than 100,000 distinct CDR3 sequences in the sample; approximately 17% occur only once, and approximately 5.5% lies in the top ten. The sequencing input was PBMCs or a T cell subset sorted from them (not recorded which). Receptor source: a man aged 18 to 29 who had mild COVID-19 (a few samples of this study predate the infection). Cell type and time point are not known.

The CDR3 region has the DNA TGTGCCAGCGACCGGATCCACGAGCAGTACTTC. Its protein is CASDRIHEQYF. V and J are TRBV11-3 and TRBJ2-7, with D unresolved. The CDR3 consists of 11 residues. V lost 8 bases and J 5 bases, leaving 10 bases between the germline ends. The germline CDR1 and CDR2 sequences are SGHNT and YENEEA.

This chain joins TRBV15 and TRBJ2-5, with unresolved D. The V gene's germline CDR1 is LNHNV and CDR2 YYDKDF (reference sequence). Trimming cost V 0 bases and J 5 bases, with 10 bases left between them. The CDR3 has 14 residues. CDR3 DNA: TGTGCCACCAGCAGAGACGTCTTAGGGGAGACCCAGTACTTC. It translates to CATSRDVLGETQYF.

This sequence joins TRBV4-1 and TRBJ2-5; D gene uncertain. V was trimmed by 1 base and J by 3 bases, leaving 12 bases between them. This CDR3 contains 15 residues. CDR1 is MGHRA, CDR2 YSYEKL, per germline. The CDR3 region has the DNA TGCGCCAGCAGCCAAGTGGGTCTGGGGAAAGAGACCCAGTACTTC. Translating gives CASSQVGLGKETQYF.

J is TRBJ2-4 and V is TRBV10-2; possibly TRBD1 for D (5 bases). CDR1 and CDR2 (germline): WSHSY, SAAADI. Trimming shortened V by 5 bases and J by 6 bases, and 17 bases separated the two germline ends. This CDR3 has 15 residues. Here the CDR3 reads CASSTAVKDRNIQYF. As DNA, the CDR3 is TGCGCCAGCAGTACCGCGGTTAAAGACAGAAACATTCAGTACTTC.

This clonotype showed up just a few times. J is TRBJ2-1 and V is TRBV24-1; the D is unclear. Germline V lookup: CDR1 KGHDR, CDR2 SFDVKD. The V and J ends lost 3 bases and 13 bases respectively, with 9 bases between them. CDR3 size: 11 residues. CDR3 sequence reads: CATSDRVPQFF. CDR3 nucleotide sequence: TGTGCCACCAGTGATAGGGTGCCCCAGTTCTTC.

The CDR3 DNA is TGTGCCAGCACTGCCGGGACTCTCAATCAGCCCCAGCATTTT. Encoded protein: CASTAGTLNQPQHF. The V and J genes are TRBV6-2 or TRBV6-3 and TRBJ1-5; tentatively, D is TRBD1 (5 bases). V lost 7 bases and J lost 3, with 13 bases in between. The CDR3 loop spans 14 amino acids. Germline-derived CDR1 and CDR2 are MNHEY and SVGEGT.

This chain connects TRBV12-3 or TRBV12-4 to TRBJ2-3; 9 bases agree with TRBD1. V lost 4 bases to trimming and J lost 7 bases; unmatched junction nucleotides: 15. This CDR3 has 17 residues. As DNA, the CDR3 is TGTGCCAGCAGTTACCGGGGGACAGGGATGTTCGGGCATACGCAGTATTTT. Translation gives CASSYRGTGMFGHTQYF.

This clonotype occurred a few times. V usage is TRBV6-5 and J usage is TRBJ2-3, with TRBD2 identical over 14 bases. With V trimmed by 5 bases and J by 3 bases, 4 bases remained unmatched. The CDR3 is 16 residues long. Germline assignment: CDR1 MNHEY and CDR2 SVGAGI. The CDR3 region has the DNA TGTGCCAGCAGTGGACTAGCGGGGGGAGGGACAGATACGCAGTATTTT. It yields the protein CASSGLAGGGTDTQYF.

In its sample, this clonotype was seen a few times. The V call is TRBV5-1, the J call TRBJ1-2; D may be TRBD1 (5 bases). Trimming took 0 bases from V and 4 from J, leaving 16 bases between them. Germline loops: CDR1 SGHRS, CDR2 YFSETQ. The CDR3 has 16 amino acids. CDR3 in amino acids: CASSLVGQGQTYGYTF. The CDR3 nucleotides read TGCGCCAGCAGCTTGGTTGGGCAGGGTCAGACCTATGGCTACACCTTC.

This CDR3 reads CASSVRGGGLYEQYF. The CDR3 DNA is TGTGCCAGCAGTGTCCGCGGGGGCGGACTCTACGAGCAGTACTTC. The rearrangement links TRBV2 to TRBJ2-7; tentative D call: TRBD2 (7 bases). Trimming shortened V by 4 bases and J by 3 bases, and 16 bases separated the two germline ends. The germline CDR1 and CDR2 sequences are SNHLY and FYNNEI. This CDR3 has 15 residues.

The chain couples TRBV30 to TRBJ2-5, with D tentatively TRBD1 or TRBD2 (5 bases each). This CDR3 comprises 14 residues. Trimming removed 0 bases at V and 5 bases at J, with 13 bases between. The V gene's germline CDR1 is GTSNPN and CDR2 SVGIG (reference sequence). CDR3 loop: CAWSVQAGAETQYF. The CDR3 DNA is TGTGCCTGGAGTGTACAGGCCGGGGCGGAGACCCAGTACTTC.